This note documents a single T cell receptor beta chain sequence. The antigen it recognizes is unknown. No base-level quality is on record; no much larger clone is a single base apart. This entry belongs to a study of T-cell reconstitution after alpha-beta-depleted transplantation in children (dated by TCRdb to the mid-2010s). Some background on the complete study: T-cell immune reconstitution after TCRalphabeta/CD19-depleted allogeneic hematopoietic cell transplantation in children was quantitatively tracked in the study by means of TCR repertoire profiling. The full study reports these points: The frequencies of hyperexpanded clones fell over the following months, and after one year, T-cell counts and TCRbeta diversity were mostly attributed to newly produced T cells. In some patients, the high TCRbeta diversity seen at day 60 was put down to recipient T cells and intrathymic progenitors that had survived conditioning. Apparently early alphabetaT-cell count recovery about two months after transplant reportedly relied on only several hundred rapidly expanded clones derived from non-depleted graft cells.

Library preparation employed PCR. Sequenced on an Illumina HiSeq 2500. To normalize quantification of the TCRbeta repertoire, the TCR libraries were built with molecular barcoding that relied on unique molecular identifiers. TCRdb applied fastp at Q25 and MiXCR to the public reads, then kept only in-frame beta chains. Every CDR3 protein is listed once, alongside the most common genes and DNA of its rows. The sample table records approximately 980,000 distinct CDR3 sequences; roughly 29% of these occur just once. Together, the top ten hold approximately 30% of the sample. Trimming accounts for 7 bases at V and 3 bases at J, while the number of junction bases matched to no gene is 13. The CDR3 goes from the cysteine to the phenylalanine over 15 residues. Left in the record is the CDR3 DNA by itself, 45 bases read in frame from the first base. The germline V gene gives CDR1 as SQVTM and CDR2 as ANQGSEA.

In the paper's terms, the treatment or condition label means: allogeneic hematopoietic cell transplantation with graft depleted of TCRalphabeta T cells and CD19 B cells. The transplant recipients were children given TCRalphabeta/CD19-depleted allogeneic hematopoietic cell grafts. Here the chain combines TRBV29-1 and TRBJ2-7, with TRBD2 identical over 9 junction bases. Here the sequenced sample was PBMCs, mostly from graft donor cells, taken 360 days after TCRalphabeta/CD19-depleted stem cell transplant. This receptor was taken from a boy under two years old who had a stem cell transplant for SCID, so the T cells may come from the graft donor. The CDR3 sequence is CSAEVRGGRLYEQYF. The bases are TGCAGCGCCGAGGTGCGGGGGGGCCGACTCTACGAGCAGTACTTC.